The rows below give T cell receptor beta chains drawn from one sample of a study of T cell changes during pregnancy in multiple sclerosis. The method was immunoSEQ multiplex PCR; TCRdb's version includes in-frame clones alone and lacks a portion of them. The data show 30,000 to 40,000 clones, about nine tenths seen once. This sample comprised CD8+ T cells from peripheral blood mononuclear cells, obtained in the second trimester of pregnancy. The receptors were gathered from a female donor with multiple sclerosis, enrolled in a pregnancy study. Both conserved end residues are part of each CDR3. Fields, in order: clone size, D gene, V gene, J gene, CDR3 DNA, CDR3 protein. The D gene is left open where the match is weak. Clone size appears in some rows only: once, few, many, or a class for an expanded clone.

-	TRBD2	TRBV30	TRBJ2-5	TGTGCCTGGAGCCCCGGGACTAGAATTCTCGAGACCCAGTACTTC	CAWSPGTRILETQYF
-	-	TRBV6-4	TRBJ2-1	TGTGCCAGCAGTAAAACCGGGGGTAGTGAGCAGTTCTTC	CASSKTGGSEQFF
-	TRBD2	TRBV13	TRBJ2-7	TGTGCCAGCAGAAGTCTAGCGGGCGAGCAGTACTTC	CASRSLAGEQYF
-	TRBD2	TRBV27	TRBJ2-1	TGTGCCAGCAGTCCGAAAGCGGGAGCGGACAATGAGCAGTTCTTC	CASSPKAGADNEQFF
-	TRBD1	TRBV5-4	TRBJ2-7	TGTGCCAGCAGCTTGGGCGGGACAGGGACCAACGAGCAGTACTTC	CASSLGGTGTNEQYF
-	TRBD1	TRBV30	TRBJ2-2	TGTGCCTGGAATCAGGGGGTTACGAACACCGGGGAGCTGTTTTTT	CAWNQGVTNTGELFF
-	-	TRBV9	TRBJ1-2	TGTGCCAGCAGCGCATACAGCTCGGCCTATGGCTACACCTTC	CASSAYSSAYGYTF
once	-	TRBV4-1	TRBJ1-3	TGCGCCAGCAGCCAAGAATCAGGCAAAATCTCTGGAAACACCATATATTTT	CASSQESGKISGNTIYF
-	-	TRBV2	TRBJ2-3	TGTGCCAGCAAGTTTTCGTCGGGTAGATTGGATACGCAGTATTTT	CASKFSSGRLDTQYF
once	TRBD2	TRBV28	TRBJ2-3	TGTGCCAGCAGTTTGCTGGGACTAGCGGGAGTTAGCACAGATACGCAGTATTTT	CASSLLGLAGVSTDTQYF
-	TRBD2	TRBV7-3	TRBJ2-5	TGTGCCAGCAGCTTAGGAGTAGCGGGACACAGCCAGACCCAGTACTTC	CASSLGVAGHSQTQYF
-	-	TRBV4-3	TRBJ1-5	TGCGCCAGCAGCCAAGTCTATTATAGCAATCAGCCCCAGCATTTT	CASSQVYYSNQPQHF
-	TRBD2	TRBV27	TRBJ2-1	TGTGCCAGCAGTTTATGGTCTAGCGGGAGTTTCAATGAGCAGTTCTTC	CASSLWSSGSFNEQFF
-	TRBD2	TRBV2	TRBJ2-3	TGTGCCAGCAGTCATTCTAGCGGGGGGAGCACAGATACGCAGTATTTT	CASSHSSGGSTDTQYF
-	TRBD2	TRBV27	TRBJ2-7	TGTGCCAGCAGTGGACCGTTAGCGGGAGCGGTGTACTTC	CASSGPLAGAVYF
-	TRBD1	TRBV28	TRBJ2-2	TGTGCCAGCAGTCCTGGGACAGTATCGAACACCGGGGAGCTGTTTTTT	CASSPGTVSNTGELFF
-	-	TRBV7-6	TRBJ2-2	TGTGCCAGCAGCGACTACGGGGGAGCCACCGGGGAGCTGTTTTTT	CASSDYGGATGELFF
-	-	TRBV5-1	TRBJ2-4	TGCGCCAGCAGCTTGGCGGGGGTCGAGGGACCGGGATACATTCAGTACTTC	CASSLAGVEGPGYIQYF
-	TRBD2	TRBV7-7	TRBJ2-3	TGTGCTAGCAGCTTTGGGGAGGGAGATACGCAGTATTTT	CASSFGEGDTQYF
-	-	TRBV9	TRBJ2-7	TGTGCCAGCAGCGTAGGGGACAACCACGAGCAGTACTTC	CASSVGDNHEQYF
-	TRBD2	TRBV18	TRBJ2-1	TGTGCCAGCTCACCCCGGGAGGGGACCTACAATGAGCAGTTCTTC	CASSPREGTYNEQFF
-	TRBD1	TRBV27	TRBJ1-2	TGTGCCAGCAGTTTAACGGGACAGGCTAACTATGGCTACACCTTC	CASSLTGQANYGYTF
-	TRBD2	TRBV4-2	TRBJ2-3	TGTGCCAGCCGGGGACTAGCGGACACAGATACGCAGTATTTT	CASRGLADTDTQYF
once	TRBD1	TRBV5-1	TRBJ2-7	TGCGCCAGCAGCTTAGCCAGGGGGAAATCCTACGAGCAGTACTTC	CASSLARGKSYEQYF
-	-	TRBV5-6	TRBJ2-7	TGTGCCAGCAGCTTGGGACAGATGGACGAGCAGTACTTC	CASSLGQMDEQYF
few	-	TRBV27	TRBJ1-4	TGTGCCGGTCAAGATTACAGCCTTAATGAAAAACTGTTTTTT	CAGQDYSLNEKLFF
-	-	TRBV9	TRBJ2-3	TGTGCCAGCAGCGCATTTGGGACTAGCACAGATACGCAGTATTTT	CASSAFGTSTDTQYF
-	-	TRBV15	TRBJ2-1	TGTGCCACCAGGGAGGGACCCTTCGGGGCCAATGAGCAGTTCTTC	CATREGPFGANEQFF
-	-	TRBV6-5	TRBJ1-2	TGTGCCAGTTCCACGGGCTATGGCTACACCTTC	CASSTGYGYTF
-	-	TRBV19	TRBJ2-1	TGTGCCAGTAGTATCCCCCCACTAGAGTACAATGAGCAGTTCTTC	CASSIPPLEYNEQFF
few	-	TRBV30	TRBJ1-1	TGTGCCTGGAGGTGGACAAAGAACACTGAAGCTTTCTTT	CAWRWTKNTEAFF
-	TRBD2	TRBV5-6	TRBJ2-1	TGTGCCAGCAGCTTGGATGTGGTAGCGGGAGTTGAGCAGTTCTTC	CASSLDVVAGVEQFF
once	-	TRBV14	TRBJ1-6	TGTGCCAGCAGCCAAGCCTGGAGAGCTAATTCACCCCTCCACTTT	CASSQAWRANSPLHF
-	TRBD1	TRBV5-1	TRBJ1-1	TGCGCCAGCAGCTTCGGACAGGGTTTACACACTGAAGCTTTCTTT	CASSFGQGLHTEAFF
-	-	TRBV6-1	TRBJ2-2	TGTGCCAGCAGTGAAGGAGAAACCGGGGAGCTGTTTTTT	CASSEGETGELFF
-	-	TRBV7-9	TRBJ2-7	TGTGCCAGCAGCTCTAGGCAGGACAGCCGTCTGGTCGAGCAGTACTTC	CASSSRQDSRLVEQYF
-	TRBD1	TRBV5-6	TRBJ2-7	TGTGCCAGCAGCTTGGGACAGGGGCCGATTTACGAGCAGTACTTC	CASSLGQGPIYEQYF
-	TRBD2	TRBV28	TRBJ2-7	TGTGCCAGCAGCCCGGGACTAGCGGGATTAGAGCAGTACTTC	CASSPGLAGLEQYF
-	-	TRBV11-2	TRBJ1-6	TGTGCCAGCAGCTTAGTGGGGGGTTCACCCCTCCACTTT	CASSLVGGSPLHF
-	-	TRBV5-6	TRBJ2-7	TGTGCCAGCAGCTTTCGGCAGGCTCCCTACGAGCAGTACTTC	CASSFRQAPYEQYF
-	TRBD2	TRBV5-6	TRBJ2-1	TGTGCCAGCAGCTTGACTAGCGGGAGGGATGAGCAGTTCTTC	CASSLTSGRDEQFF
-	-	TRBV7-2	TRBJ2-5	TGTGCCAGCAGATTCTTGGGGCTGGAGACCCAGTACTTC	CASRFLGLETQYF
-	TRBD1	TRBV19	TRBJ2-1	TGTGCCAGTAGTCTGGGACAGGGAAACTACAATGAGCAGTTCTTC	CASSLGQGNYNEQFF
-	TRBD2	TRBV5-1	TRBJ2-3	TGCGCCAGCAGCTCGAAGTGGACTAGCGGGAGTACAGATACGCAGTATTTT	CASSSKWTSGSTDTQYF
-	TRBD1	TRBV7-9	TRBJ2-2	TGTGCCAGCAGCCCCTCCCGACCGGGACAGGGGAACACCGGGGAGCTGTTTTTT	CASSPSRPGQGNTGELFF
-	TRBD2	TRBV19	TRBJ2-7	TGTGCCAGTAGTAAGACACTAGCGGGTGCCTACGAGCAGTACTTC	CASSKTLAGAYEQYF
-	-	TRBV4-1	TRBJ1-3	TGCGCCAGCAGCCAACTGGACATCTCTGGAAACACCATATATTTT	CASSQLDISGNTIYF
-	TRBD2	TRBV19	TRBJ2-1	TGTGCCAGTAGTATCCTAGCGGGAGGATCCAATGAGCAGTTCTTC	CASSILAGGSNEQFF
-	-	TRBV9	TRBJ2-7	TGTGCCAGCAGCGAGGGGCCCCTGAACGAGCAGTACTTC	CASSEGPLNEQYF
-	-	TRBV29-1	TRBJ1-1	TGCAGCGATTACAGGGAGAACACTGAAGCTTTCTTT	CSDYRENTEAFF
-	-	TRBV5-6	TRBJ1-2	TGTGCCAGCAGCTTGGAACGGGAGGGAGGCTATGGCTACACCTTC	CASSLEREGGYGYTF
-	TRBD1	TRBV27	TRBJ1-4	TGTGCCAGCAGTTTATCGGGACAGGGTTACCGGGAAAAACTGTTTTTT	CASSLSGQGYREKLFF
-	-	TRBV19	TRBJ1-1	TGTGCCAGTAGTATAGTCCCCAGTTTCACTGAAGCTTTCTTT	CASSIVPSFTEAFF